The 7 T cell receptor beta chains given below trace back to one sample, sequenced in a study of Graves' ophthalmopathy and Graves' hyperthyroidism. Amplified TCR beta CDR3 regions were obtained using RNA transcripts as template. Second-round multiplex PCR came after a first-round RT-PCR that employed HTBI primers. TCRdb reprocessed the multiplex PCR reads via MiXCR and lists one record per CDR3 protein. The sample includes roughly 1.1 million distinct CDR3 sequences, less than 45% of them seen just once. The sequencing sample was made of peripheral blood or thyroid tissue (not recorded which). The source of these receptors is an adult man with Graves' hyperthyroidism.

In this sample, this clonotype turned up many times. The chain carries TRBV24-1 and TRBJ2-7; D is undetermined. The CDR3 has 12 residues. The V end was cut by 5 bases, the J end by 0 bases, with 4 bases between. From germline, CDR1 is KGHDR and CDR2 SFDVKD. The CDR3 nucleotides are TGTGCCACCAGTGGGGGCTCCTACGAGCAGTACTTC. Its protein product is CATSGGSYEQYF.

This clonotype showed up just a few times. J is TRBJ2-5 and V is TRBV29-1; 8 bases match TRBD1. The CDR3 runs to 10 residues. Trimming removed 7 bases from V and 12 bases from J; junction bases left unmatched: 7. Germline V gene sequence: CDR1 SQVTM, CDR2 ANQGSEA. The CDR3 DNA reads as TGCAGCGCGACAGGGGAGGCGGAGTACTTC. It encodes CSATGEAEYF.

This sequence joins TRBV7-3 and TRBJ1-1; 8 nucleotides agree with TRBD1. CDR3 size: 15 residues. Germline lookup yields CDR1 SGHTA and CDR2 FQGTGA. V lost 5 bases, J lost 2 bases, and 7 bases stayed unmatched. The CDR3 DNA reads as TGTGCCAGCAGCGCAGACAGGGGATCAAACACTGAAGCTTTCTTT. As protein: CASSADRGSNTEAFF.

V usage is TRBV24-1 and J usage is TRBJ2-2; D is possibly TRBD1 (6 bases). Germline V gene data show CDR1 as KGHDR and CDR2 as SFDVKD. The CDR3 is 13 amino acids. The V end lost 1 base, the J end lost 7 bases, and 6 bases lay between the germline ends. CDR3 sequence reads: CATSDLGGGELFF. DNA of the CDR3: TGTGCCACCAGTGATTTAGGGGGCGGGGAGCTGTTTTTT.

This clonotype was seen many times. V is TRBV12-3 or TRBV12-4 and J is TRBJ2-7, with D possibly matching TRBD2 (6 bases). Trimming removed 5 bases from V and 8 bases from J, with 10 bases in between. This CDR3 has 11 amino acids. In DNA form, the CDR3 reads TGTGCCAGCAGTGCGGGACTCAAGCAGTACTTC. Its translation: CASSAGLKQYF.

The gene calls are TRBV12-3 or TRBV12-4 and TRBJ2-7; a weak D match, TRBD2 (6 bases). V shed 1 base and J shed 6 bases, with 16 bases lying between them. The CDR3 contains 15 residues. CDR3 coding DNA: TGTGCCAGCAGTTTAGATGGAGGGTCCACGTTCGAGCAGTACTTC. It encodes CASSLDGGSTFEQYF.

The chain couples TRBV9 to TRBJ1-2; no clear D. Germline-derived CDR1 and CDR2 are SGDLS and YYNGEE. Trimming removed 0 bases at V and 7 bases at J, with 13 bases between. This CDR3 is built from 14 residues. This CDR3 reads CASSVERYFGGYTF. CDR3 sequence (DNA): TGTGCCAGCAGCGTAGAGAGGTATTTCGGTGGCTACACCTTC. The full variable domain, its missing parts supplied by reference TRBV9 and TRBJ1-2, is DSGVTQTPKHLITATGQRVTLRCSPRSGDLSVYWYQQSLDQGLQFLIQYYNGEERAKGNILERFSAQQFPDLHSELNLSSLELGDSALYFCASSVERYFGGYTFGSGTRLTVV.